These 24 T cell receptor beta chains were sequenced from one sample in a study of radiation and T cells in renal cell carcinoma. Only in-frame clones appear in the TCRdb table, and some are missing; sequencing was by immunoSEQ multiplex PCR. The sample has around 74,000 clones; around four fifths are singletons. Time point in this sample: blood 4 weeks post-SBRT, at nephrectomy. Described treatment: 15 Gy SBRT to primary tumor, nephrectomy 4 weeks later. Material: blood, obtained from a patient whose treatment included radiotherapy and nephrectomy. The receptors were gathered from a woman in her sixties with renal cell carcinoma.

V gene TRBV28 combines with J gene TRBJ1-4; D unresolved. The CDR3 runs to 14 residues. Germline V CDR1 and CDR2: MDHEN, SYDVKM. The ends were cut back, 8 bases at V and 6 bases at J, with 16 bases in the middle. The CDR3 DNA reads as TGTGCCAGCCGCCGACCGGGAAATTATGAAAAACTGTTTTTT. It is translated as CASRRPGNYEKLFF.

This clone is a singleton in its sample. The chain uses TRBV6-5 and TRBJ1-2; the D is unclear. There are 16 residues in the CDR3. The V end lost 2 bases, the J end lost 2 bases, and 15 bases lay between the germline ends. Germline-derived CDR1 and CDR2 are MNHEY and SVGAGI. The CDR3 loop is CASSYGLNAPNYGYTF. DNA for the CDR3: TGTGCCAGCAGTTACGGATTGAACGCTCCCAACTATGGCTACACCTTC.

V gene TRBV19 combines with J gene TRBJ1-2; tentative D call: TRBD1 (5 bases). The CDR3 totals 16 residues. V lost 0 bases and J 4 bases, leaving 15 bases between the germline ends. The germline V gene encodes CDR1 LNHDA and CDR2 SQIVND (reference sequence). DNA for the CDR3: TGTGCCAGTAGTATAGATCCCCTCTGGACACCCTATGGCTACACCTTC. Translation gives CASSIDPLWTPYGYTF.

V usage is TRBV11-2 and J usage is TRBJ2-3; D might be TRBD1 or TRBD2, each matching 5 bases. In germline, CDR1 is SGHAT, CDR2 FQNNGV. This CDR3 has 14 amino acids. Trimming removed 10 bases at V and 1 base at J, with 15 bases between. CDR3 residues: CATLRRTRTDTQYF. CDR3 nucleotide sequence: TGTGCCACCCTGAGGAGGACACGCACAGATACGCAGTATTTT.

The rearrangement joins TRBV6-1 to TRBJ2-7, with 9 bases lining up with TRBD1. Losses at the gene ends were 2 bases for V and 5 bases for J; bases not matched to a gene: 10. Germline loops: CDR1 MNHNS, CDR2 SASEGT. The CDR3 covers 16 residues. CDR3 residues: CASSELGGTGFDEQYF. CDR3 DNA: TGTGCCAGCAGTGAATTGGGAGGGACAGGGTTCGACGAGCAGTACTTC.

This clone was seen a handful of times. This rearrangement joins TRBV7-9 to TRBJ2-5; perhaps D is TRBD1 or TRBD2 (5 bases each). V was cut by 5 bases and J by 6 bases, with 13 bases left in between. Germline CDR1 reads SEHNR; CDR2 reads FQNEAQ (reference sequence). The CDR3 spans 13 residues. The DNA of the CDR3 is TGTGCCAGCAGCGGGGACCCTTCCAAGACCCAGTACTTC. This gives the protein CASSGDPSKTQYF.

This clone was observed at least ten times. The CDR3 DNA reads TGCGCCAGCGGGAAGGGGGGCGGGGAGCTGTTTTTT. Protein product: CASGKGGGELFF. The chain is built from TRBV4-1 and TRBJ2-2; either TRBD1 or TRBD2 may fit D (6 bases each). CDR1 MGHRA and CDR2 YSYEKL come from the germline V gene. Between the trimmed V and J ends, which lost 8 bases and 7 bases, there was a span of 11 bases. CDR3 size: 12 residues.

The genes are TRBV7-9 and TRBJ2-7; D is undetermined. Germline loops: CDR1 SEHNR, CDR2 FQNEAQ (reference sequence). The CDR3 is 13 residues long. Trimming took off 4 bases at V and 4 bases at J, with 11 bases between the two ends. As DNA, the CDR3 is TGTGCCAGCAGCTCGGACGGCATTTACGAGCAGTACTTC. Protein product: CASSSDGIYEQYF.

This clone was seen only once. This chain connects TRBV6-5 to TRBJ2-1; 7 nucleotides match TRBD1. V shed 10 bases and J 8 bases; nucleotides not matched to a gene: 11. Looked up from germline, CDR1 is MNHEY and CDR2 is SVGAGI. The CDR3 has 13 residues. CDR3 residues: CATKEGARHEQFF. Here the CDR3 DNA reads TGTGCCACGAAAGAGGGGGCCCGGCATGAGCAGTTCTTC.

The chain uses TRBV6-6 and TRBJ1-1; D uncertain. Germline loops: CDR1 MNHNY, CDR2 SVGAGI (reference sequence). V lost 10 bases and J lost 2, with 14 bases in between. The CDR3 runs 13 residues. The CDR3 here is CAISPRANTEAFF. Here the CDR3 DNA reads TGTGCCATCTCCCCCCGGGCCAACACTGAAGCTTTCTTT.

CDR3 residues: CASSRPSGGVSPLHF. The CDR3 DNA is TGTGCCAGCAGTCGCCCTTCGGGGGGTGTATCACCCCTCCACTTT. The rearrangement links TRBV28 to TRBJ1-6; perhaps TRBD1 as D (5 bases). V lost 5 bases and J 10 bases, leaving 18 bases between the germline ends. Germline CDR1 MDHEN, CDR2 SYDVKM. The CDR3 covers 15 residues. Looking up the rest from reference TRBV28 and TRBJ1-6 gives the full variable domain: DVKVTQSSRYLVKRTGEKVFLECVQDMDHENMFWYRQDPGLGLRLIYFSYDVKMKEKGDIPEGYSVSREKKERFSLILESASTNQTSMYLCASSRPSGGVSPLHFGNGTRLTVT.

This clone was seen only a few times. The chain has TRBV7-9 and TRBJ1-5; TRBD1 matches 9 bases. This CDR3 region has 14 residues. CDR1 SEHNR and CDR2 FQNEAQ come from the germline V gene (reference sequence). V dropped 3 bases and J dropped 7; count of bases not matched to a gene: 4. The CDR3 region is CASSFGQGQQPQHF. CDR3 nucleotide sequence: TGTGCCAGCAGCTTCGGACAGGGGCAACAGCCCCAGCATTTT.

This chain links TRBV5-4 with TRBJ2-7; weak D call: TRBD2 (6 bases). Looked up from germline, CDR1 is SGHNT and CDR2 is YYREEE (reference sequence). This CDR3 spans 12 amino acids. Trimming stripped 0 bases from V and 7 bases from J, with 8 bases between. The CDR3 region has the DNA TGTGCCAGCAGCTTGGAAGGGAGGGAGCAGTACTTC. Encoded protein: CASSLEGREQYF. Full variable domain (outside the CDR3, taken from reference TRBV5-4 and TRBJ2-7): ETGVTQSPTHLIKTRGQQVTLRCSSQSGHNTVSWYQQALGQGPQFIFQYYREEENGRGNFPPRFSGLQFPNYSSELNVNALELDDSALYLCASSLEGREQYFGPGTRLTVT.

Only one count was recorded for this clone. The CDR3 coding sequence is TGTGCCAGCAGCGTAGCGGGCACCGGGGAGCTGTTTTTT. Protein product: CASSVAGTGELFF. The chain recombines TRBV9 with TRBJ2-2; D uncertain. The CDR3 totals 13 residues. Trimming shortened V by 0 bases and J by 4 bases, and 4 bases separated the two germline ends. Germline-derived CDR1 and CDR2 are SGDLS and YYNGEE. Together with reference TRBV9 and TRBJ2-2, the CDR3 gives the full variable domain: DSGVTQTPKHLITATGQRVTLRCSPRSGDLSVYWYQQSLDQGLQFLIQYYNGEERAKGNILERFSAQQFPDLHSELNLSSLELGDSALYFCASSVAGTGELFFGEGSRLTVL.

V usage is TRBV5-4 and J usage is TRBJ1-5; D unclear. Trimming removed 5 bases from V and 5 bases from J, with 8 bases in between. The germline V gene encodes CDR1 SGHNT and CDR2 YYREEE (reference sequence). The CDR3 is 12 amino acids. For the CDR3, the DNA is TGTGCCAGCAGTAAAGAGGATCAGCCCCAGCATTTT. Translation gives CASSKEDQPQHF.

This chain joins TRBV19 and TRBJ2-2; tentative D call: TRBD1 (6 bases). Germline loops: CDR1 LNHDA, CDR2 SQIVND (reference sequence). This CDR3 contains 13 residues. The V gene lost 2 bases and the J gene lost 6 bases, with 7 bases spanning the gap. In nucleotides, the CDR3 is TGTGCCAGTAGTATAAACAGGGCCGGGGAGCTGTTTTTT. It yields the protein CASSINRAGELFF.

This chain connects TRBV6-5 to TRBJ2-1, with D perhaps matching TRBD1 or TRBD2 (6 bases each). This CDR3 contains 15 residues. The V end was cut by 1 base, the J end by 6 bases, with 13 bases between. Germline CDR1 MNHEY, CDR2 SVGAGI. The CDR3 bases are TGTGCCAGCAGTTACTTGGCGGGGACACTCAATGAGCAGTTCTTC. Amino acid sequence: CASSYLAGTLNEQFF.

The genes are TRBV11-2 and TRBJ1-2; maybe TRBD1 (6 bases). Trimming cost V 4 bases and J 8 bases, with 20 bases left between them. This CDR3 has 15 residues. Germline lookup yields CDR1 SGHAT and CDR2 FQNNGV. CDR3 residues: CASSYRTGTTVGYTF. DNA of the CDR3: TGTGCCAGCAGCTATCGCACCGGGACAACGGTCGGCTACACCTTC. The variable domain in full, completed from reference TRBV11-2 and TRBJ1-2, reads EAGVAQSPRYKIIEKRQSVAFWCNPISGHATLYWYQQILGQGPKLLIQFQNNGVVDDSQLPKDRFSAERLKGVDSTLKIQPAKLEDSAVYLCASSYRTGTTVGYTFGSGTRLTVV.

This chain uses TRBV7-2 with TRBJ1-1; TRBD1 aligns across 9 bases. This CDR3 is built from 14 residues. The germline V gene has CDR1 SGHTA and CDR2 FQGNSA. V dropped 5 bases and J dropped 4; count of bases not matched to a gene: 5. CDR3 DNA sequence: TGTGCCAGCAGCCAAGGACAGGGGCGCACTGAAGCTTTCTTT. Translating it yields CASSQGQGRTEAFF.

The gene calls are TRBV29-1 and TRBJ2-3; D is perhaps TRBD2 (5 bases). Germline V gives CDR1 SQVTM, CDR2 ANQGSEA. CDR3 length: 14 residues. The V gene lost 4 bases and the J gene lost 4 bases, with 15 bases spanning the gap. The CDR3: CSVVPSQTPDTQYF. The CDR3, as DNA: TGCAGCGTTGTACCTAGCCAGACCCCAGATACGCAGTATTTT.

The chain employs TRBV16 and TRBJ1-3; 8 nucleotides line up with TRBD1. V shed 4 bases and J 2 bases; nucleotides not matched to a gene: 4. This CDR3 region has 15 residues. Germline-derived CDR1 and CDR2 are KGHSY and FQNENV. The CDR3 sequence: CASSPRTGTGNTIYF. CDR3 coding DNA: TGTGCCAGCAGCCCCCGGACAGGGACTGGAAACACCATATATTTT. Using reference TRBV16 and TRBJ1-3 for the parts outside the CDR3, the full variable domain is GEEVAQTPKHLVRGEGQKAKLYCAPIKGHSYVFWYQQVLKNEFKFLISFQNENVFDETGMPKERFSAKCLPNSPCSLEIQATKLEDSAVYFCASSPRTGTGNTIYFGEGSWLTVV.

The gene calls are TRBV4-1 and TRBJ2-5; D not certain. Between the trimmed V and J ends, which lost 2 bases and 5 bases, there was a span of 3 bases. In germline, CDR1 is MGHRA, CDR2 YSYEKL. The CDR3 length is 11 residues. CDR3 nucleotide sequence: TGCGCCAGCAGCCAAAGGGAGACCCAGTACTTC. Protein sequence: CASSQRETQYF.

The table lists this clone with a few counts. The chain employs TRBV29-1 and TRBJ1-5; weak D call: TRBD1 (5 bases). The V end lost 8 bases, the J end lost 5 bases, and 16 bases lay between the germline ends. This CDR3 comprises 13 residues. Germline-derived CDR1 and CDR2 are SQVTM and ANQGSEA. CDR3 DNA sequence: TGCAGCTCCTCAGACAGTTTTGATCAGCCCCAGCATTTT. Its translation: CSSSDSFDQPQHF.

This rearrangement joins TRBV6-5 to TRBJ1-5, with D tentatively TRBD1 (6 bases). CDR3 length: 14 residues. Germline V gene lookup returns CDR1 MNHEY and CDR2 SVGAGI. Trimming left V 4 bases short and J 4 bases short, with 11 bases between. Here the CDR3 DNA reads TGTGCCAGCAGTTGGACAGCTAGTAATCAGCCCCAGCATTTT. Amino acids: CASSWTASNQPQHF.